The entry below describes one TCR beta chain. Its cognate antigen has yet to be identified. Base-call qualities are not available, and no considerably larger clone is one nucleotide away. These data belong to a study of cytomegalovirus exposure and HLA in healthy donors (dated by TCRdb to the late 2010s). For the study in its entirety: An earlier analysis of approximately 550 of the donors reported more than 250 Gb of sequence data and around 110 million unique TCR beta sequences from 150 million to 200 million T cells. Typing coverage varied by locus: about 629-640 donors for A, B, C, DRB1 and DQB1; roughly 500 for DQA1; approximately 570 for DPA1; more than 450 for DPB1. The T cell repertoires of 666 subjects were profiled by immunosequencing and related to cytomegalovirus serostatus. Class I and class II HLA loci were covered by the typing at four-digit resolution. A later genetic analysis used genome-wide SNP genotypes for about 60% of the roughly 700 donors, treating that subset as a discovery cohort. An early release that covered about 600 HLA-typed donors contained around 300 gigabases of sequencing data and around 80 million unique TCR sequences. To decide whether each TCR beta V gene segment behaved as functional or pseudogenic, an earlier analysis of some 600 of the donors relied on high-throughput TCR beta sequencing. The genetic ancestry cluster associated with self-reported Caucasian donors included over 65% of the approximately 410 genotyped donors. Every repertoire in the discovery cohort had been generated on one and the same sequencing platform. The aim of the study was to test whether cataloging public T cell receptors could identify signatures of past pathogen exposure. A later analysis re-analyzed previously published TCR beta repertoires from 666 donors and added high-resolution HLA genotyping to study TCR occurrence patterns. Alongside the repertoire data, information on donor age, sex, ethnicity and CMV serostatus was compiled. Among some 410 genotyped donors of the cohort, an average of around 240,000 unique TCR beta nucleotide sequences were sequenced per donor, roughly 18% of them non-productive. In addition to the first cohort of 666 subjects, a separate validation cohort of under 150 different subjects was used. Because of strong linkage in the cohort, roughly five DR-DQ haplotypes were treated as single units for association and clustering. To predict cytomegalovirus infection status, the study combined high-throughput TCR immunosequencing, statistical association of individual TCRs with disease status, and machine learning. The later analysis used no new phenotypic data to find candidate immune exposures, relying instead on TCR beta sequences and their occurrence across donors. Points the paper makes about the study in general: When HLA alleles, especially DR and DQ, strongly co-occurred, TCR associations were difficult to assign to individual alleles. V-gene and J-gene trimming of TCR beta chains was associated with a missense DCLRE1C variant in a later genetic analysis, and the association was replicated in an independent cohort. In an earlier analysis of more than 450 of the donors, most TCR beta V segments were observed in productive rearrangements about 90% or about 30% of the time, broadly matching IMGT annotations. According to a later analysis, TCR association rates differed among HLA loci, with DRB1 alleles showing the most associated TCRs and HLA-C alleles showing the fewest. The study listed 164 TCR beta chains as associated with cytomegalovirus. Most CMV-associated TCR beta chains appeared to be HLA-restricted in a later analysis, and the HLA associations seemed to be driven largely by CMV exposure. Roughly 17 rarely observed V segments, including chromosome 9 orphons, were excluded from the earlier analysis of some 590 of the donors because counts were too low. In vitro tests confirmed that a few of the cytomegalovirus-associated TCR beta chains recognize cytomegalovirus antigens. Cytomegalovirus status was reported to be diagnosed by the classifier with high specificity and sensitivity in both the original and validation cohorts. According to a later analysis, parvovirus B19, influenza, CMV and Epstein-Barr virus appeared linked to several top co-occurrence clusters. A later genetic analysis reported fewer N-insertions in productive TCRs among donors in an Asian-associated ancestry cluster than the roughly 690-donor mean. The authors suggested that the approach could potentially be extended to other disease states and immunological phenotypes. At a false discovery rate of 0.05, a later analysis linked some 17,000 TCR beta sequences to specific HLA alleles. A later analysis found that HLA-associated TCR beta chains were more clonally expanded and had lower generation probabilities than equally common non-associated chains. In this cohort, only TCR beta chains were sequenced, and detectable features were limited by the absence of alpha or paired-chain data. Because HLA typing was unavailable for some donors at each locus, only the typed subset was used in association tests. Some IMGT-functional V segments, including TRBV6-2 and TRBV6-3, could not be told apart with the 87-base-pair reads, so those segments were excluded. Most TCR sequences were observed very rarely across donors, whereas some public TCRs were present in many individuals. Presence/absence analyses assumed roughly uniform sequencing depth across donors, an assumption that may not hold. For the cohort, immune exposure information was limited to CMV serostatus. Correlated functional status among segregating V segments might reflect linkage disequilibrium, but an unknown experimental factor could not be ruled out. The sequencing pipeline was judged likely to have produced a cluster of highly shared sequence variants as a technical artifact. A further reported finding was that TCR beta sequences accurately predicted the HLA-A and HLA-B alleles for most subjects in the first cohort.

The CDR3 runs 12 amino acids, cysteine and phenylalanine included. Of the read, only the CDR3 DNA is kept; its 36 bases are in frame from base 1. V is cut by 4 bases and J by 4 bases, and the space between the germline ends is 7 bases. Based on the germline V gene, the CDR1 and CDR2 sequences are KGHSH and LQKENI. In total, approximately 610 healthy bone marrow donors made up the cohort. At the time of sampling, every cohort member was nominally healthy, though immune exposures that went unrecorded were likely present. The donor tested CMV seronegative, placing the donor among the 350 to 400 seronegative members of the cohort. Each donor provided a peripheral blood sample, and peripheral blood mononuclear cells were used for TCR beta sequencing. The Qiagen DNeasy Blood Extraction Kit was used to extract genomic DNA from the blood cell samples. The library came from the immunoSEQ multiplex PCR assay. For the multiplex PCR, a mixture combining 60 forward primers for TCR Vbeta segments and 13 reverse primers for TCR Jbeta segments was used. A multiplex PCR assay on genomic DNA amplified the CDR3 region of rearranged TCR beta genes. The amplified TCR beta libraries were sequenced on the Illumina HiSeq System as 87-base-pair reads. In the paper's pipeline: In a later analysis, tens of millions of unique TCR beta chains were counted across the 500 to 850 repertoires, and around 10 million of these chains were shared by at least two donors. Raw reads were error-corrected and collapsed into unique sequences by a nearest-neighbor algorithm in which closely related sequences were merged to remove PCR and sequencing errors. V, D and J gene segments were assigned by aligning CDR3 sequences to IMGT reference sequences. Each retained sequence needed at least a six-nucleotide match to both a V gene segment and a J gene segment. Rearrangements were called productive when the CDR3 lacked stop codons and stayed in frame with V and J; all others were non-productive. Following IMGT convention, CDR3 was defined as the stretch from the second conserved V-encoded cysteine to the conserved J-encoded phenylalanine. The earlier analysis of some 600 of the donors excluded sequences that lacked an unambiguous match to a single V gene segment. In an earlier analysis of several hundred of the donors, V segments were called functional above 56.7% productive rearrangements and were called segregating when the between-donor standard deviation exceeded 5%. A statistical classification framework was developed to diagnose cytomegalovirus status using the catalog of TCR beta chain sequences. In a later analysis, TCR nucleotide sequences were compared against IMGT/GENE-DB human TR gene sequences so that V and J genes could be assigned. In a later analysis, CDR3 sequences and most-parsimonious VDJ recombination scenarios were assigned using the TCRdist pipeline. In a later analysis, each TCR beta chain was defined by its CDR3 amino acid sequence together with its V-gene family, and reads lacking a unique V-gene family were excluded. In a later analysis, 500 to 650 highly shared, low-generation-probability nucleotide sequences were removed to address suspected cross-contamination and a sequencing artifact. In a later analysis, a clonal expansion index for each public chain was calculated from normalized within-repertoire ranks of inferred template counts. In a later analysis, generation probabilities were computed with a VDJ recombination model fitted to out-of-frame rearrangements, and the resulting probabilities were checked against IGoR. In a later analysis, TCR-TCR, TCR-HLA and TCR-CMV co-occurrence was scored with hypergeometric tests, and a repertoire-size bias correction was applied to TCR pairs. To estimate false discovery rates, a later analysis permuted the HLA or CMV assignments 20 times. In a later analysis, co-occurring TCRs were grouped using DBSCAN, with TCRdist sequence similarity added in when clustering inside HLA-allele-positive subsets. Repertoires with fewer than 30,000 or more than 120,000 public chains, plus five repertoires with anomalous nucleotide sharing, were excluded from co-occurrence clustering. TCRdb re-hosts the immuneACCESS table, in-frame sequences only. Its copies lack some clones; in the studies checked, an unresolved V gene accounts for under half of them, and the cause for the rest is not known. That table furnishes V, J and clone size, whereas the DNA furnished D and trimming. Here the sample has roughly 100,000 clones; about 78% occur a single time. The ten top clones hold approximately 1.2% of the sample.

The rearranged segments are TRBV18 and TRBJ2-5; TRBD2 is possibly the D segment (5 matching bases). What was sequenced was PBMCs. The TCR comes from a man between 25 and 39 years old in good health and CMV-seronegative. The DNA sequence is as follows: TGTGCCAGCTCACGTGGAGGAGAGACCCAGTACTTC. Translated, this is CASSRGGETQYF.